These 16 T cell receptor beta chains were all obtained from the same sample, sequenced in a study of T cell responses to AZD1222 COVID-19 vaccine. Clones were read by immunoSEQ multiplex PCR, and TCRdb kept only the in-frame ones, dropping some. The profile shows 130,000 or so clones, roughly 89% of them singletons. The sample in question was peripheral blood, obtained on day 0 of AZD1222 vaccination. Every receptor here comes from an adult in good health.

This clone has just one count. CDR3 in DNA: TGCGCCAGCAGCCCGGAAGGGGGTGAGCAGTTCTTC. Its translation: CASSPEGGEQFF. This chain joins TRBV5-1 and TRBJ2-1; D might be TRBD1 (6 bases). Per the germline V gene, CDR1 is SGHRS and CDR2 is YFSETQ. V lost 4 bases and J 9 bases, leaving 11 bases between the germline ends. The CDR3 has 12 residues.

The J gene is TRBJ2-5, the V gene TRBV19; D may be TRBD1 (6 bases). The CDR3 spans 18 residues. V gave up 0 bases and J gave up 2 bases, with 19 bases separating them. The germline CDR1 and CDR2 sequences are LNHDA and SQIVND (reference sequence). CDR3 nucleotides: TGTGCCAGTAGTATAGACTCTGCAGGGGCTAGTAGGCAAGAGACCCAGTACTTC. Its protein is CASSIDSAGASRQETQYF.

As regards this clone: At one of its ends the junction is not consistent with the germline gene, which may arise from a read error. The rearrangement uses TRBV12-3 or TRBV12-4 and TRBJ2-3, with TRBD1 as a possible D gene (5 bases). This CDR3 has 13 residues. The CDR3: CASSSTGPTTVIF. Written as DNA, the CDR3 is TGTGCCAGCAGTTCTACAGGCCCCACCACCGTCATTTTT.

This rearrangement joins TRBV5-1 to TRBJ1-1, with TRBD1 identical over 9 bases. The CDR3 length is 15 residues. The J segment lost 4 bases and the V segment lost 2 bases, leaving 6 bases of the junction unmatched. Germline V gene data show CDR1 as SGHRS and CDR2 as YFSETQ. CDR3 DNA: TGCGCCAGCAGCTTTACAGGGGGCGGTATCACTGAAGCTTTCTTT. Encoded protein: CASSFTGGGITEAFF.

The CDR3 is CASSDSVSAGLGYGYTF. CDR3 DNA sequence: TGTGCCAGCAGTGATTCTGTTTCGGCAGGGTTGGGCTATGGCTACACCTTC. The genes are TRBV2 and TRBJ1-2, with a tentative D call TRBD1 (5 bases). The germline V gene has CDR1 SNHLY and CDR2 FYNNEI. V dropped 3 bases and J dropped 4 bases, with 21 bases sitting between them. The CDR3 is 17 amino acids.

V is TRBV28 and J is TRBJ1-2, with 7 bases fitting TRBD1. After removal of 3 bases from V and 4 bases from J, the junction contained 5 bases not matched to a gene. The CDR3 is made up of 14 amino acids. Germline-derived CDR1 and CDR2 are MDHEN and SYDVKM. The CDR3 spells CASSFLTGSYGYTF. CDR3 nucleotides: TGTGCCAGCAGTTTCCTGACAGGGTCCTATGGCTACACCTTC.

The genes are TRBV30 and TRBJ1-1; D is perhaps TRBD1 (6 bases). The CDR3 spans 13 residues. Trimming took off 0 bases at V and 6 bases at J, with 11 bases between the two ends. Per germline, CDR1 GTSNPN and CDR2 SVGIG (reference sequence). The CDR3 spells CAWSVGGIAEAFF. CDR3 nucleotides: TGTGCCTGGAGTGTAGGGGGGATCGCTGAAGCTTTCTTT. Supplemented by reference TRBV30 and TRBJ1-1, the full variable domain reads SQTIHQWPATLVQPVGSPLSLECTVEGTSNPNLYWYRQAAGRGLQLLFYSVGIGQISSEVPQNLSASRPQDRQFILSSKKLLLSDSGFYLCAWSVGGIAEAFFGQGTRLTVV.

This chain connects TRBV18 to TRBJ1-1; D uncertain. The V and J ends lost 3 bases and 5 bases respectively, with 10 bases between them. In germline, CDR1 is KGHSH, CDR2 LQKENI. The CDR3 sequence is 13 residues long. DNA for the CDR3: TGTGCCAGCTCACCCCTTCCTGCGACTGAAGCTTTCTTT. Its protein is CASSPLPATEAFF. Complete variable domain (other parts from reference TRBV18 and TRBJ1-1): NAGVMQNPRHLVRRRGQEARLRCSPMKGHSHVYWYRQLPEEGLKFMVYLQKENIIDESGMPKERFSAEFPKEGPSILRIQQVVRGDSAAYFCASSPLPATEAFFGQGTRLTVV.

The chain joins TRBV5-1 to TRBJ1-2; 8 bases are a match to TRBD1. Germline CDR1 is SGHRS and CDR2 is YFSETQ. The junction had 14 bases not matched to a gene; V was cut back by 3 bases and J by 4 bases. The CDR3 is 17 residues long. CDR3 loop: CASSSGGGQGYSYGYTF. The CDR3, as DNA: TGCGCCAGCAGCTCGGGGGGCGGACAGGGCTATTCCTATGGCTACACCTTC.

This chain uses TRBV6-1 with TRBJ1-2; D uncertain. The CDR3 totals 14 residues. Germline V lookup: CDR1 MNHNS, CDR2 SASEGT. V shed 1 base and J shed 4 bases, with 10 bases lying between them. CDR3 region: CASSEDGRSYGYTF. The CDR3, as DNA: TGTGCCAGCAGTGAAGACGGCAGGTCCTATGGCTACACCTTC.

The chain is built from TRBV19 and TRBJ1-2; 9 bases are a match to TRBD1. The CDR3 has 15 residues. V dropped 3 bases and J dropped 4; count of bases not matched to a gene: 6. CDR1 is LNHDA, CDR2 SQIVND, per germline (reference sequence). The CDR3 is CASSMDRGTPYGYTF. CDR3 DNA sequence: TGTGCCAGTAGTATGGACAGGGGCACACCCTATGGCTACACCTTC.

V usage is TRBV5-4 and J usage is TRBJ1-2; D gene ambiguous. The ends were cut back, 3 bases at V and 6 bases at J, with 12 bases in the middle. This CDR3 has 13 amino acids. The germline V gene encodes CDR1 SGHNT and CDR2 YYREEE (reference sequence). The CDR3 sequence: CASSSPGRDGYTF. DNA for the CDR3: TGTGCCAGCAGCTCCCCGGGGAGGGATGGCTACACCTTC.

The chain has TRBV18 and TRBJ1-1; D may be TRBD1 (5 bases). Between the trimmed V and J ends, which lost 3 bases and 3 bases, there was a span of 17 bases. The CDR3 contains 16 residues. Germline values: CDR1 KGHSH, CDR2 LQKENI. The CDR3 here is CASSPSSPGPDTEAFF. CDR3 DNA: TGTGCCAGCTCACCCTCGTCCCCGGGGCCCGACACTGAAGCTTTCTTT.

The genes are TRBV3-1 (or the pseudogene TRBV3-2) and TRBJ2-7; D is unclear. Trimming cost V 0 bases and J 4 bases, with 16 bases left between them. The CDR3 consists of 16 residues. The germline gives CDR1 LGHDT, CDR2 YNNKEL (reference sequence). The CDR3 sequence: CASSQERSQAWYEQYF. CDR3 nucleotide sequence: TGTGCCAGCAGCCAAGAGAGATCCCAGGCCTGGTACGAGCAGTACTTC.

The rearrangement joins TRBV19 to TRBJ1-2; 11 nucleotides agree with TRBD1. The CDR3 is made up of 14 amino acids. J gave up 7 bases and V 10 bases, and 11 bases lay outside the gene matches. The V gene's germline CDR1 is LNHDA and CDR2 SQIVND (reference sequence). CDR3 in amino acids: CATNPDRGQGGYTF. CDR3 coding DNA: TGTGCCACTAACCCGGACAGGGGGCAGGGTGGCTACACCTTC.

This chain connects TRBV2 to TRBJ1-1; D gene ambiguous. Germline loops: CDR1 SNHLY, CDR2 FYNNEI. V shed 7 bases and J shed 1 base, with 7 bases lying between them. The CDR3 is 12 residues long. CDR3 sequence (DNA): TGTGCCAGCACTTTGTCGAACACTGAAGCTTTCTTT. Translated, it gives CASTLSNTEAFF.